The 17 T cell receptor beta chains reported below all come from one sample, sequenced in a study of Ad26.COV2.S vaccination and SARS-CoV-2 variants. Generated by immunoSEQ multiplex PCR, the TCRdb table keeps only in-frame clones and is missing some. The data contain a few hundred thousand clones, approximately 88% of them seen just once; the ten biggest clones take up 3.5% to 4%. The treatment denotes: around 19 received Ad26.COV2.S at low or high dose, single or two shots; about 5 received placebo; per-sample allocation not given. On day 63 after the first injection, vaccine and placebo recipients gave samples. Sequenced here: peripheral blood, sampled in a trial of Ad26.COV2.S vaccine versus placebo. These receptor sequences come from a person aged 18-60 years who received the Ad26.COV2.S COVID-19 vaccine or a placebo.

This sequence joins TRBV6-5 and TRBJ1-2; D not resolved. Germline V gene data show CDR1 as MNHEY and CDR2 as SVGAGI. Trimming took 6 bases from V and 6 from J, leaving 11 bases between them. The CDR3 consists of 12 residues. DNA of the CDR3: TGTGCCAGCAGCCCCTCGACCGATGGCTACACCTTC. Translation: CASSPSTDGYTF.

The table lists this clone with many counts. A junction end diverges from the germline sequence, so it may reflect a read error. Written as DNA, the CDR3 is TGTGCCAGCAGCGAAAGCCCCTTCGCTGACTTC. Its protein product is CASSESPFADF. This chain uses TRBV2 with TRBJ2-7; D gene uncertain. The V gene's germline CDR1 is SNHLY and CDR2 FYNNEI. This CDR3 comprises 11 residues.

The chain is built from TRBV21-1 and TRBJ2-5. TRBV21-1 is a pseudogene. The CDR3 is 11 residues long. The DNA of the CDR3 is TGTGCCAGCAGGGTGGGGGAGACCCAGTACTTC. This sequence encodes CASRVGETQYF.

The CDR3 nucleotides are TGTGCCAGCAGCTTGGCCCCGGGCAGGAATTCACCCCTCCACTTT. Amino acid sequence: CASSLAPGRNSPLHF. The rearrangement joins TRBV5-6 to TRBJ1-6, with D uncertain. Trimming shortened V by 0 bases and J by 7 bases, and 11 bases separated the two germline ends. Germline CDR1 reads SGHDT; CDR2 reads YYEEEE. The CDR3 has 15 residues. Full variable domain (rest looked up from reference TRBV5-6 and TRBJ1-6): DAGVTQSPTHLIKTRGQQVTLRCSPKSGHDTVSWYQQALGQGPQFIFQYYEEEERQRGNFPDRFSGHQFPNYSSELNVNALLLGDSALYLCASSLAPGRNSPLHFGNGTRLTVT.

The chain combines TRBV28 with TRBJ2-3, with TRBD1 identical over 7 bases. Germline-derived CDR1 and CDR2 are MDHEN and SYDVKM. Trimming removed 7 bases from V and 9 bases from J; junction bases left unmatched: 4. The CDR3 spans 11 residues. The CDR3 nucleotides read TGTGCCAGCACCGACAGGGAGACGCAGTATTTT. It translates to CASTDRETQYF.

This chain joins TRBV5-5 and TRBJ2-7; D is possibly TRBD2 (6 bases). Trimming took off 0 bases at V and 7 bases at J, with 11 bases between the two ends. Germline values: CDR1 SGHKS, CDR2 YYEKEE (reference sequence). This CDR3 is 13 amino acids long. CDR3 protein: CASSLGGGLEQYF. In DNA, the CDR3 is TGTGCCAGCAGCTTGGGTGGGGGGTTGGAGCAGTACTTC.

The V call is TRBV7-8, the J call TRBJ1-2; TRBD1 is a possible D gene (6 bases). V was shortened by 3 bases and J by 8 bases, with 16 bases between the two germline ends. The length of the CDR3 is 14 residues. CDR1 SGHVS and CDR2 FQNEAQ come from the germline V gene. CDR3 DNA sequence: TGTGCCAGCAGCTTCTGGGGTGGGGGCGAAGGCTACACCTTC. It is translated as CASSFWGGGEGYTF.

This clone was detected once. V gene TRBV19 combines with J gene TRBJ2-1, with D perhaps matching TRBD2 (6 bases). V was shortened by 5 bases and J by 7 bases, with 15 bases between the two germline ends. This CDR3 is built from 14 residues. CDR1 and CDR2 from the germline V gene are LNHDA and SQIVND (reference sequence). The CDR3 DNA reads TGTGCCAGTAGTCCGCTAATGGGGGGTAATGAGCAGTTCTTC. Amino acids: CASSPLMGGNEQFF.

The chain joins TRBV3-1 (or the pseudogene TRBV3-2) to TRBJ1-2; D is unresolved. Trimming pared 0 bases from V and 8 bases from J, leaving 10 bases between. This CDR3 has 13 amino acids. CDR1 and CDR2 (germline): LGHDT, YNNKEL (reference sequence). The CDR3 here is CASSQDPGRGYTF. The CDR3, as DNA: TGTGCCAGCAGCCAAGACCCAGGACGGGGCTACACCTTC.

The chain combines TRBV7-2 with TRBJ1-1; D ambiguous. V was clipped by 5 bases and J by 4 bases, with 8 bases between them. This CDR3 spans 12 amino acids. Looked up from germline, CDR1 is SGHTA and CDR2 is FQGNSA. The CDR3 DNA follows: TGTGCCAGCAGCCAACCCTTCACTGAAGCTTTCTTT. It codes for CASSQPFTEAFF.

CDR3 nucleotide sequence: TGTGCCAGCAGCGTAGCTATGTGGACTAGCGGGGGCCCCCGGTACGAGCAGTACTTC. It encodes CASSVAMWTSGGPRYEQYF. The chain joins TRBV9 to TRBJ2-7; 13 positions agree with TRBD2. The V and J ends lost 0 bases and 4 bases, in that order; junction bases with no gene match: 13. The germline gives CDR1 SGDLS, CDR2 YYNGEE. The CDR3 spans 19 residues.

The chain joins TRBV9 to TRBJ1-1, with a possible D match to TRBD1 (6 bases). CDR1 and CDR2 from the germline V gene are SGDLS and YYNGEE. V lost 0 bases, J lost 4 bases, and 13 bases lay in between. This CDR3 has 15 amino acids. The CDR3, as DNA: TGTGCCAGCAGCGTAGAGGGGGGCGGGGCCACTGAAGCTTTCTTT. This translates into CASSVEGGGATEAFF.

This chain joins TRBV19 and TRBJ2-7; D perhaps matches TRBD1 (7 bases). The CDR3 runs to 16 residues. Trimming stripped 5 bases from V and 1 base from J, with 18 bases between. CDR1 and CDR2 from the germline V gene are LNHDA and SQIVND (reference sequence). This CDR3 reads CASSYRGTAPSYEQYF. CDR3 nucleotide sequence: TGTGCCAGTAGTTACCGCGGGACAGCGCCTTCCTACGAGCAGTACTTC.

The chain combines TRBV6-2 or TRBV6-3 with TRBJ2-3; 7 bases fit TRBD2. The CDR3 has 16 amino acids. Losses at the gene ends were 6 bases for V and 2 bases for J; bases not matched to a gene: 11. Germline CDR1 is MNHEY and CDR2 is SVGEGT. CDR3 DNA sequence: TGTGCCAGCAGCTTGCCCCCGGGGGGATCCACAGATACGCAGTATTTT. Amino acid sequence: CASSLPPGGSTDTQYF.

This chain links TRBV2 with TRBJ1-5; TRBD1 agrees at 8 bases. This CDR3 contains 13 residues. The V and J ends lost 8 bases and 6 bases, in that order; junction bases with no gene match: 6. Germline lookup yields CDR1 SNHLY and CDR2 FYNNEI. The CDR3 DNA reads as TGTGCCAGCGGGCCAGGGGGCGGTCAGCCCCAGCATTTT. This codes for CASGPGGGQPQHF.

The CDR3 is CASSGIRGAYNEQFF. The DNA for the CDR3 is TGTGCCAGCAGCGGTATCAGGGGGGCTTACAATGAGCAGTTCTTC. V is TRBV5-4 and J is TRBJ2-1; D may be TRBD1 (7 bases). CDR1 is SGHNT, CDR2 YYREEE, per germline (reference sequence). With 4 bases removed from V and 4 bases from J, the gap between germline ends came to 15 bases. CDR3 length equals 15 residues.

The V and J genes are TRBV5-4 and TRBJ2-7, with 7 bases lining up with TRBD1. The CDR3 has 14 residues. Germline trimming cut 4 bases from V and 1 base from J; bases unmatched to any gene: 5. Germline V gives CDR1 SGHNT, CDR2 YYREEE (reference sequence). CDR3 protein: CASSMPGQSYEQYF. The CDR3 nucleotides read TGTGCCAGCAGCATGCCGGGACAGTCCTACGAGCAGTACTTC.